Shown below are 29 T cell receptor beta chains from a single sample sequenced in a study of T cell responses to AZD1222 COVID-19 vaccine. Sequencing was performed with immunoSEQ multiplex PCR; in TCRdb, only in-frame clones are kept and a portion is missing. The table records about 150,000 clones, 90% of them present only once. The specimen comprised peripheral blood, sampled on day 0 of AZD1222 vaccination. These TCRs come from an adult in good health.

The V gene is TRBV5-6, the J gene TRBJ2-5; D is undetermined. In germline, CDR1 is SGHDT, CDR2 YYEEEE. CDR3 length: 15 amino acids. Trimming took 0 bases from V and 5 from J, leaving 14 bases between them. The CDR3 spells CASSLVSPGDETQYF. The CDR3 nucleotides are TGTGCCAGCAGCTTGGTTTCCCCAGGCGACGAGACCCAGTACTTC.

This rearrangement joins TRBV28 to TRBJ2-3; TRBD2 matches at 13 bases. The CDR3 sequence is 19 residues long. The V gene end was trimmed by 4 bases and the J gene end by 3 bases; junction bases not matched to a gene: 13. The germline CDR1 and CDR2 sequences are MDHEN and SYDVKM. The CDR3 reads CASSYKGLAGDLGTDTQYF. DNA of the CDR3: TGTGCCAGCAGTTACAAAGGACTAGCGGGAGACCTCGGGACAGATACGCAGTATTTT. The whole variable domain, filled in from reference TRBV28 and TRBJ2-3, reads DVKVTQSSRYLVKRTGEKVFLECVQDMDHENMFWYRQDPGLGLRLIYFSYDVKMKEKGDIPEGYSVSREKKERFSLILESASTNQTSMYLCASSYKGLAGDLGTDTQYFGPGTRLTVL.

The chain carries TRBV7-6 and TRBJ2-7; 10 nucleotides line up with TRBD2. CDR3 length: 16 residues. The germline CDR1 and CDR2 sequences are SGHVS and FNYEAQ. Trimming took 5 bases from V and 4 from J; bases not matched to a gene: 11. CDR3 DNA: TGTGCCAGCAGCGAAAGCCCTAGCGGGAGAGAGTACGAGCAGTACTTC. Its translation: CASSESPSGREYEQYF.

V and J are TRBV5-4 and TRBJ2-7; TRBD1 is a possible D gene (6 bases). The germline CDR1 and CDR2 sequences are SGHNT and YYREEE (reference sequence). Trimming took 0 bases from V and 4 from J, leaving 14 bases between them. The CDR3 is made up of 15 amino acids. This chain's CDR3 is CASSLEWDTGYEQYF. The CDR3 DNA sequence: TGTGCCAGCAGCTTGGAGTGGGACACGGGATACGAGCAGTACTTC.

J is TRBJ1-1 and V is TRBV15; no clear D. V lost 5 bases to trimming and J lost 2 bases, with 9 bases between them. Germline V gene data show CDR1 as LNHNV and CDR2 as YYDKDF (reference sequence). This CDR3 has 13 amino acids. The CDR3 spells CATSVQRNTEAFF. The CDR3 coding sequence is TGTGCCACCAGCGTTCAACGCAACACTGAAGCTTTCTTT.

As DNA, the CDR3 is TGTGCCAGCAGCTCCAGGGGGCCTCCCCCCCACACTGAAGCTTTCTTT. Translating it yields CASSSRGPPPHTEAFF. V gene TRBV7-3 combines with J gene TRBJ1-1; 8 bases are a match to TRBD1. Germline loops: CDR1 SGHTA, CDR2 FQGTGA. Losses at the gene ends were 4 bases for V and 3 bases for J; bases not matched to a gene: 10. CDR3 length: 16 residues.

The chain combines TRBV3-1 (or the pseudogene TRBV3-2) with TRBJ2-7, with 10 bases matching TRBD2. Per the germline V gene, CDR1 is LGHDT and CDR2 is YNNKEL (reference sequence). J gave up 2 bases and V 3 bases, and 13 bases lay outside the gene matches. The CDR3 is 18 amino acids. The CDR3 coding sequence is TGTGCCAGCAGCCAGCCCACTAGCGGGGAGATAGAACCCTACGAGCAGTACTTC. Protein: CASSQPTSGEIEPYEQYF.

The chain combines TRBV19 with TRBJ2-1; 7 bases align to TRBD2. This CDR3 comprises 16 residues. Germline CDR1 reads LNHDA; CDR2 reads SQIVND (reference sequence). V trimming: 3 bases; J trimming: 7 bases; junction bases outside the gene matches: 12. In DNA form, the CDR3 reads TGTGCCAGTAGTATGCCCCCTGGGGGGGGTCTAAATGAGCAGTTCTTC. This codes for CASSMPPGGGLNEQFF.

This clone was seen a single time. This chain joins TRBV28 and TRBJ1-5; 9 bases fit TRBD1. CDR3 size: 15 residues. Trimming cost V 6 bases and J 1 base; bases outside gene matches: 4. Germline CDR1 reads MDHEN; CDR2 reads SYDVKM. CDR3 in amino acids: CASRPGTGSNQPQHF. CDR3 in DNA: TGTGCCAGCAGACCCGGGACAGGGAGCAATCAGCCCCAGCATTTT. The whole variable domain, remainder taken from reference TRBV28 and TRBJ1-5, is DVKVTQSSRYLVKRTGEKVFLECVQDMDHENMFWYRQDPGLGLRLIYFSYDVKMKEKGDIPEGYSVSREKKERFSLILESASTNQTSMYLCASRPGTGSNQPQHFGDGTRLSIL.

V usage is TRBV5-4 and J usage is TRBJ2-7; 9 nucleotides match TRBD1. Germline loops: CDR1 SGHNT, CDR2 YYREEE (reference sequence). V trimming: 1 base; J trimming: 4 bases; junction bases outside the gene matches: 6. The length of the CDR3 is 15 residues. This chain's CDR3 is CASSLSGTGSYEQYF. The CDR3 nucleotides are TGTGCCAGCAGCTTGTCCGGGACAGGGTCATACGAGCAGTACTTC.

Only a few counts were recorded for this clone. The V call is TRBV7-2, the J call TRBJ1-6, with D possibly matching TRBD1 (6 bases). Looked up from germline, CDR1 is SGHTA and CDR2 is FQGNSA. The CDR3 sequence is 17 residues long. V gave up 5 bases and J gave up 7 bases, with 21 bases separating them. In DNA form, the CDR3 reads TGTGCCAGCAGCCTGGGGGCAGGTCTTAGGGGAAATTCACCCCTCCACTTT. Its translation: CASSLGAGLRGNSPLHF.

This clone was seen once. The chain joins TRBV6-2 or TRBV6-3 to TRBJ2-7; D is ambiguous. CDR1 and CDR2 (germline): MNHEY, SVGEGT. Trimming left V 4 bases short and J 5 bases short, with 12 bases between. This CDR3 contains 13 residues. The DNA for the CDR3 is TGTGCCAGCAGTTGGGGTGACGTTAACGAGCAGTACTTC. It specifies CASSWGDVNEQYF.

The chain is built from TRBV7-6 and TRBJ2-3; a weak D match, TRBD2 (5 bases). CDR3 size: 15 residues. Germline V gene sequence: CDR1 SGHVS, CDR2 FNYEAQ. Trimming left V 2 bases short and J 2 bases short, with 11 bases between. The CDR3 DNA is TGTGCCAGCAGCTTAAGTCTAGCAGACACAGATACGCAGTATTTT. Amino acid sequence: CASSLSLADTDTQYF.

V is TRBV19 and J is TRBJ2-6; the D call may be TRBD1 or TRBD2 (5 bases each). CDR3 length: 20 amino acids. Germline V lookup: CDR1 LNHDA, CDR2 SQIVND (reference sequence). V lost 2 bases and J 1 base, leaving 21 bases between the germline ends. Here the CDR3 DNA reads TGTGCCAGTAGTATACTCCTTGGGTGGGGACGCCAATCTGGGGCCAACGTCCTGACTTTC. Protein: CASSILLGWGRQSGANVLTF.

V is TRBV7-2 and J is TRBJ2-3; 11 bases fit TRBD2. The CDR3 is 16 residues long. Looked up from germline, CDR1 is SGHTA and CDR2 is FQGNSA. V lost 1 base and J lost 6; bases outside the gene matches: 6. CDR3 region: CASSLGTSGWGDTQYF. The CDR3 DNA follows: TGTGCCAGCAGCTTAGGGACTAGCGGGTGGGGGGATACGCAGTATTTT.

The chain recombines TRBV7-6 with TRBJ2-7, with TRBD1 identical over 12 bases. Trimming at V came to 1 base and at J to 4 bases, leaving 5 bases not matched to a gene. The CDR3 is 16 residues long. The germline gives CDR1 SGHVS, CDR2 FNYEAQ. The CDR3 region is CASSLGRDRGQYEQYF. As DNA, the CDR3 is TGTGCCAGCAGCTTAGGGAGGGACAGGGGGCAATACGAGCAGTACTTC.

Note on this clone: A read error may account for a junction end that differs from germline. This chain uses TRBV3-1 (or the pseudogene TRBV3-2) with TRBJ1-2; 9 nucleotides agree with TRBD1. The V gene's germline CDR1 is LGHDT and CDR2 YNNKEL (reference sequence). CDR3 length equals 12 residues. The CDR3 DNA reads TGTGCCAGCAGCCCCGGACAGGGGACATGGAGCTTC. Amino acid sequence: CASSPGQGTWSF.

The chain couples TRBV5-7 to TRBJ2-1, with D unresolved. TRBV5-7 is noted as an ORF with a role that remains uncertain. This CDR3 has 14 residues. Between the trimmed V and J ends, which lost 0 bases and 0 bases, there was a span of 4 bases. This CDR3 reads CASSLGPSYNEQFF. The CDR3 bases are TGTGCCAGCAGCTTGGGCCCCTCCTACAATGAGCAGTTCTTC.

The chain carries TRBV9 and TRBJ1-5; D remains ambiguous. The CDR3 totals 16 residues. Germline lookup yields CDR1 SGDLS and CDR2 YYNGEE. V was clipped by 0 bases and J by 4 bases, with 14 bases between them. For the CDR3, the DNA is TGTGCCAGCAGCGTAGTCAACGGAGAGGAGAATCAGCCCCAGCATTTT. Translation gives CASSVVNGEENQPQHF.

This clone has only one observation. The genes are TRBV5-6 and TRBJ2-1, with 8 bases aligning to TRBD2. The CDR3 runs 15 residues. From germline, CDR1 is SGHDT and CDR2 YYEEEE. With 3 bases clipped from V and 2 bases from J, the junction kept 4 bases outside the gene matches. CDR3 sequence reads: CASSSPGLAYNEQFF. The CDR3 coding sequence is TGTGCCAGCAGCTCACCGGGACTAGCCTACAATGAGCAGTTCTTC.

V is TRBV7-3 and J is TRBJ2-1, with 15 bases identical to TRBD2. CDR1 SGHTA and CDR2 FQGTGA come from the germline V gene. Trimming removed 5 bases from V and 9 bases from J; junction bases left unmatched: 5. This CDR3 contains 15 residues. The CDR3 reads CASSTRTSGRGEQFF. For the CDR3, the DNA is TGTGCCAGCAGCACCCGGACTAGCGGGAGGGGTGAGCAGTTCTTC.

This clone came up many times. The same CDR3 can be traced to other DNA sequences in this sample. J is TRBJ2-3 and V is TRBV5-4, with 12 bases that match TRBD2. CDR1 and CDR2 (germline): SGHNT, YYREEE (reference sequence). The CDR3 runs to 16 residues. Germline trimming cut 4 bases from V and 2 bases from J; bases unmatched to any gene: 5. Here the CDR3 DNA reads TGTGCCAGCAGCCCTCTAGCGGGAGGGGCCACAGATACGCAGTATTTT. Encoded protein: CASSPLAGGATDTQYF.

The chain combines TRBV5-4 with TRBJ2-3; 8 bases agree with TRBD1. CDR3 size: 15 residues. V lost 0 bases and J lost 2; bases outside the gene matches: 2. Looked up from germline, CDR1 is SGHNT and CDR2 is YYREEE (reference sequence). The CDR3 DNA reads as TGTGCCAGCAGCTTGGGGGACAGGAACACAGATACGCAGTATTTT. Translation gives CASSLGDRNTDTQYF.

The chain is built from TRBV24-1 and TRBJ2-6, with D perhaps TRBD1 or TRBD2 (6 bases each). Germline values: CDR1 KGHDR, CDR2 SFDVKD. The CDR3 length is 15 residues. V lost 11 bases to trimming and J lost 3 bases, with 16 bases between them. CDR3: CAIGGGNGGANVLTF. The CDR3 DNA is TGTGCCATAGGGGGAGGAAACGGTGGGGCCAACGTCCTGACTTTC.

Here the CDR3 reads CASSRVPTGGNTIYF. For the CDR3, the DNA is TGTGCCAGCAGCCGAGTCCCGACTGGGGGAAACACCATATATTTT. This chain links TRBV7-9 with TRBJ1-3, with unresolved D. V shed 5 bases and J shed 4 bases, with 15 bases lying between them. The germline V gene has CDR1 SEHNR and CDR2 FQNEAQ (reference sequence). This CDR3 is built from 15 residues.

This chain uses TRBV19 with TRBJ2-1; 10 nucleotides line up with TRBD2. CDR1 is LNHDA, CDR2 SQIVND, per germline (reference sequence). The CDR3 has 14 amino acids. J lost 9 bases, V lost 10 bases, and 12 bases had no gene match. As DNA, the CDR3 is TGTGCCACCGAGCGGGAGGGCCTCTTTCTTGAGCAGTTCTTC. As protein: CATEREGLFLEQFF. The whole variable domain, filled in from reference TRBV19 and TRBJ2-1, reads DGGITQSPKYLFRKEGQNVTLSCEQNLNHDAMYWYRQDPGQGLRLIYYSQIVNDFQKGDIAEGYSVSREKKESFPLTVTSAQKNPTAFYLCATEREGLFLEQFFGPGTRLTVL.

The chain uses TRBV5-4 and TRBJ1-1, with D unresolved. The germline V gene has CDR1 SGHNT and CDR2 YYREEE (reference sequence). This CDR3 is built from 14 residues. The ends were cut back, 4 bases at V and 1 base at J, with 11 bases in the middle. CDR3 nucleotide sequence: TGTGCCAGCAGCCGAAGACATACGAACACTGAAGCTTTCTTT. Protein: CASSRRHTNTEAFF.

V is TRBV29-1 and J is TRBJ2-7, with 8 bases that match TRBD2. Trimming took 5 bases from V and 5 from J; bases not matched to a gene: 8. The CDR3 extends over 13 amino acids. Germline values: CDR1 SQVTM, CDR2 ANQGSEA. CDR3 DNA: TGCAGCGTTCTCACCTTTAGCGGGAACGAGCAGTACTTC. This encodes CSVLTFSGNEQYF.

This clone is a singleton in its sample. The CDR3 region has the DNA TGTGCCAGCTCACCCCGGGACACAGCTAATTCACCCCTCCACTTT. Its protein product is CASSPRDTANSPLHF. The chain uses TRBV18 and TRBJ1-6, with D possibly matching TRBD1 (6 bases). V lost 3 bases to trimming and J lost 6 bases, with 12 bases between them. The CDR3 length is 15 residues. CDR1 and CDR2 (germline): KGHSH, LQKENI.